The rows below give T cell receptor beta chains drawn from one sample of a study of T cell changes during pregnancy in multiple sclerosis. Method: immunoSEQ multiplex PCR; TCRdb's copy keeps in-frame clones and lacks some. The profile covers under 60,000 clones, with approximately 94% appearing a single time and around 0.3% taken by the ten largest. Material: CD4+ T cells from peripheral blood mononuclear cells, obtained in the third trimester of pregnancy. The receptors originated from a female donor with multiple sclerosis, enrolled in a pregnancy study. Each CDR3 is given with its conserved first and last residue. The D gene is left open where the match is weak. Clone sizes are given selectively: once, few, many, or a class where the clone is expanded.

J gene,clone size,D gene,V gene,CDR3 protein,CDR3 DNA
TRBJ2-1,NA,NA,TRBV5-1,CASSLGIGGEQFF,TGCGCCAGCAGCTTGGGAATAGGCGGTGAGCAGTTCTTC
TRBJ2-7,NA,TRBD2,TRBV7-2,CASSLAGTSGGYYEQYF,TGTGCCAGCAGCTTAGCCGGGACTAGCGGGGGGTACTACGAGCAGTACTTC
TRBJ1-1,NA,TRBD1,TRBV30,CAVGQGVLAEAFF,TGTGCCGTAGGACAGGGGGTTTTGGCTGAAGCTTTCTTT
TRBJ2-3,NA,NA,TRBV5-4,CASSGRTGTVDTQYF,TGTGCCAGCAGTGGGCGTACAGGAACTGTAGATACGCAGTATTTT
TRBJ1-4,NA,TRBD1,TRBV25-1,CASSELGQMNEKLFF,TGTGCCAGCAGTGAATTGGGACAGATGAATGAAAAACTGTTTTTT
TRBJ2-7,NA,NA,TRBV6-5,CASSSPVSYEQYF,TGTGCCAGCAGTTCCCCGGTTAGCTACGAGCAGTACTTC
TRBJ1-1,NA,TRBD1,TRBV5-6,CASSLSQGADVNTEAFF,TGTGCCAGCAGCTTGAGCCAGGGGGCCGATGTGAACACTGAAGCTTTCTTT
TRBJ2-5,NA,TRBD2,TRBV19,CASSIRGTSVQETQYF,TGTGCCAGTAGTATAAGGGGGACTAGCGTTCAAGAGACCCAGTACTTC
TRBJ2-1,NA,TRBD2,TRBV7-2,CASSLDRLAGTGNEQFF,TGTGCCAGCAGCCTCGACCGACTAGCGGGAACGGGCAATGAGCAGTTCTTC
TRBJ2-7,NA,TRBD1,TRBV6-1,CASGSGTGVYEQYF,TGTGCCAGCGGGTCGGGGACAGGGGTCTACGAGCAGTACTTC
TRBJ2-1,once,TRBD2,TRBV7-3,CASSLGRAGYNEQFF,TGTGCCAGCAGCTTAGGGAGGGCCGGCTACAATGAGCAGTTCTTC
TRBJ1-3,NA,TRBD1,TRBV7-9,CASSRDRASGNTIYF,TGTGCCAGCAGCCGGGACAGAGCTTCAGGAAACACCATATATTTT
TRBJ2-1,NA,TRBD2,TRBV2,CASSEVGRGSNEQFF,TGTGCCAGCAGTGAAGTGGGGAGGGGAAGCAATGAGCAGTTCTTC
TRBJ2-1,NA,TRBD2,TRBV7-9,CASSPGTSGYNEQFF,TGTGCCAGCAGTCCCGGGACTAGCGGATACAATGAGCAGTTCTTC
TRBJ1-3,NA,NA,TRBV7-8,CASSIARIPHTIYF,TGTGCCAGCAGCATAGCGCGGATTCCCCACACCATATATTTT
TRBJ1-1,NA,NA,TRBV7-2,CASSPGWTEAFF,TGTGCCAGCAGCCCAGGGTGGACTGAAGCTTTCTTT
TRBJ2-2,NA,NA,TRBV21-1,CASSKGTSGPTGELFF,TGTGCCAGCAGCAAAGGGACTAGCGGCCCCACCGGGGAGCTGTTTTTT
TRBJ2-3,NA,NA,TRBV5-5,CASLHRFTDTQYF,TGTGCCAGTTTACACAGGTTTACAGATACGCAGTATTTT
TRBJ2-7,NA,NA,TRBV7-8,CASSLARSSYEQYF,TGTGCCAGCAGCTTAGCTAGGAGCTCCTACGAGCAGTACTTC
TRBJ1-2,NA,NA,TRBV19,CASSRTDYGYTF,TGTGCCAGTAGTAGGACAGACTATGGCTACACCTTC
TRBJ2-3,NA,TRBD2,TRBV5-1,CASSSGLAGAPSTDTQYF,TGCGCCAGCAGCTCGGGACTAGCGGGCGCACCGAGCACAGATACGCAGTATTTT
TRBJ2-6,NA,TRBD2,TRBV7-9,CASSLLAGGPGANVLTF,TGTGCCAGCAGCTTACTAGCGGGGGGGCCTGGGGCCAACGTCCTGACTTTC
TRBJ2-4,NA,NA,TRBV6-1,CASSVNRAGAKNIQYF,TGTGCCAGCAGTGTAAACAGGGCGGGAGCCAAAAACATTCAGTACTTC
TRBJ1-6,NA,TRBD1,TRBV10-3,CATGQGGSYNSPLHF,TGTGCCACCGGACAGGGAGGCTCCTATAATTCACCCCTCCACTTT
TRBJ2-7,NA,NA,TRBV6-5,CASSSFDEQYF,TGTGCCAGCAGTTCTTTCGACGAGCAGTACTTC
TRBJ2-3,NA,NA,TRBV19,CASSMSGYTDTQYF,TGTGCCAGTAGTATGAGCGGATACACAGATACGCAGTATTTT
TRBJ1-2,NA,NA,TRBV25-1,CASSGPGVPGYTF,TGTGCCAGCAGTGGACCGGGTGTCCCTGGCTACACCTTC
TRBJ1-5,NA,NA,TRBV27,CASSSYSGSNQPQHF,TGTGCCAGCAGTTCCTACAGTGGAAGCAATCAGCCCCAGCATTTT
TRBJ2-7,NA,TRBD2,TRBV10-2,CASERTSGGYEQYF,TGCGCCAGCGAAAGGACTAGCGGGGGCTACGAGCAGTACTTC
TRBJ1-1,NA,NA,TRBV9,CASSVEGHPWGEAFF,TGTGCCAGCAGCGTAGAAGGACACCCCTGGGGTGAAGCTTTCTTT
TRBJ2-2,NA,NA,TRBV5-1,CASSLLEIPGELFF,TGCGCCAGCAGCTTGCTAGAAATCCCCGGGGAGCTGTTTTTT
TRBJ2-7,NA,TRBD1,TRBV5-5,CASSLGRGTSYEQYF,TGTGCCAGCAGCTTGGGCAGGGGGACCAGCTACGAGCAGTACTTC
TRBJ2-7,NA,TRBD2,TRBV4-2,CASSQDGGSFYEQYF,TGTGCCAGCAGCCAAGATGGCGGGAGCTTTTACGAGCAGTACTTC
TRBJ2-1,NA,TRBD1,TRBV25-1,CASSMHYGTGLTYNEQFF,TGTGCCAGCAGTATGCATTATGGGACAGGACTAACCTACAATGAGCAGTTCTTC
TRBJ2-2,NA,TRBD1,TRBV2,CASSRTGGKAGELFF,TGTGCCAGCAGTAGGACAGGGGGCAAGGCCGGGGAGCTGTTTTTT
TRBJ2-2,NA,TRBD2,TRBV11-3,CASSLGSAGGPKTGELFF,TGTGCCAGCAGCTTAGGGTCAGCGGGAGGGCCGAAGACCGGGGAGCTGTTTTTT
TRBJ1-2,NA,NA,TRBV15,CATSRDINYGYTF,TGTGCCACCAGCAGAGACATTAACTATGGCTACACCTTC
TRBJ2-7,NA,TRBD2,TRBV28,CASSFGGTGFYEQYF,TGTGCCAGCAGTTTCGGGGGGACGGGATTCTACGAGCAGTACTTC
TRBJ2-3,NA,TRBD2,TRBV7-2,CASSFPLAGASTDTQYF,TGTGCCAGCAGCTTCCCATTAGCGGGGGCGAGCACAGATACGCAGTATTTT
TRBJ2-5,NA,TRBD2,TRBV29-1,CSVEDPSGSETQYF,TGCAGCGTTGAAGATCCTAGCGGGAGTGAGACCCAGTACTTC
TRBJ2-3,NA,NA,TRBV5-1,CASSPGHSTSTDTQYF,TGCGCCAGCAGCCCGGGACACAGCACTAGCACAGATACGCAGTATTTT
TRBJ2-5,NA,TRBD1,TRBV28,CASRSTGFRGGPQETQYF,TGTGCCAGCAGGTCTACCGGGTTTAGAGGGGGCCCTCAAGAGACCCAGTACTTC
TRBJ1-6,NA,TRBD1,TRBV19,CASSGGQAYLALHF,TGTGCCAGTAGTGGGGGACAGGCCTATTTGGCCCTCCACTTT
TRBJ2-2,NA,NA,TRBV25-1,CASSARGVGTGELFF,TGTGCCAGCAGTGCCAGGGGAGTGGGGACCGGGGAGCTGTTTTTT
TRBJ2-3,NA,TRBD2,TRBV28,CATLAGGRADTQYF,TGTGCCACCCTAGCGGGAGGGCGTGCAGATACGCAGTATTTT
TRBJ1-1,NA,NA,TRBV29-1,CSVDFGRGRENTEAFF,TGCAGCGTTGATTTCGGGAGGGGACGGGAAAACACTGAAGCTTTCTTT